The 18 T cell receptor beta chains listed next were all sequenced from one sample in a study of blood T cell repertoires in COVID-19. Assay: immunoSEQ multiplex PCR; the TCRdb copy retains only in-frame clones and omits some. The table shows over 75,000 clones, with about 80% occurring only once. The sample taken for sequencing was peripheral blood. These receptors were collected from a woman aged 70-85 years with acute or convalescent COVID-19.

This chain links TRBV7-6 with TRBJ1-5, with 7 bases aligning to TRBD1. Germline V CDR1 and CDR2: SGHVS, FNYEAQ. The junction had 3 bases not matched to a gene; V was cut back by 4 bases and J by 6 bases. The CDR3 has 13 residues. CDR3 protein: CASSSTGSQPQHF. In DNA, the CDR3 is TGTGCCAGCAGCTCGACAGGGAGTCAGCCCCAGCATTTT. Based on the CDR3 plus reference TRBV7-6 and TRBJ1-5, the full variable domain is GAGVSQSPRYKVTKRGQDVALRCDPISGHVSLYWYRQALGQGPEFLTYFNYEAQQDKSGLPNDRFSAERPEGSISTLTIQRTEQRDSAMYRCASSSTGSQPQHFGDGTRLSIL.

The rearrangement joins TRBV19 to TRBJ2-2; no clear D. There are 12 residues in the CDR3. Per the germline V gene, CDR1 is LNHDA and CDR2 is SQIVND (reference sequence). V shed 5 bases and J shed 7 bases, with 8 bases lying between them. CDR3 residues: CASSPRIGELFF. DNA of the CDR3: TGTGCCAGTAGTCCGAGGATCGGGGAGCTGTTTTTT. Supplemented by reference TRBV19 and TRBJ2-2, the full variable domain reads DGGITQSPKYLFRKEGQNVTLSCEQNLNHDAMYWYRQDPGQGLRLIYYSQIVNDFQKGDIAEGYSVSREKKESFPLTVTSAQKNPTAFYLCASSPRIGELFFGEGSRLTVL.

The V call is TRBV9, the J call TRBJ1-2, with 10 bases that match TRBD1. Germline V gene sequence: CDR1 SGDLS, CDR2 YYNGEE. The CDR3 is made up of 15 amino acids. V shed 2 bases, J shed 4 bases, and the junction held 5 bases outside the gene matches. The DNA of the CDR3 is TGTGCCAGCAGCGTGCAAGGGACAGGGGTCTATGGCTACACCTTC. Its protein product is CASSVQGTGVYGYTF.

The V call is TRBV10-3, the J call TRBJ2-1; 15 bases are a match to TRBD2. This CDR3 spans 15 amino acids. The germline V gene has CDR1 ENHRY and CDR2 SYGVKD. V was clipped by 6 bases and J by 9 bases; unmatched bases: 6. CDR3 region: CAISPGLAGGSEQFF. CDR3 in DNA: TGTGCCATCAGCCCGGGACTAGCGGGAGGTAGTGAGCAGTTCTTC.

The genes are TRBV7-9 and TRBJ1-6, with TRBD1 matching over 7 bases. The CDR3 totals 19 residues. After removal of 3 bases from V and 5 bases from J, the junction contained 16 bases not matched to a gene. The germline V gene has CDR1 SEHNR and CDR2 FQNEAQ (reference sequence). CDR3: CASSFQTGSRLVHNSPLHF. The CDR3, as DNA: TGTGCCAGCAGCTTCCAGACAGGGTCCAGATTAGTACATAATTCACCCCTCCACTTT.

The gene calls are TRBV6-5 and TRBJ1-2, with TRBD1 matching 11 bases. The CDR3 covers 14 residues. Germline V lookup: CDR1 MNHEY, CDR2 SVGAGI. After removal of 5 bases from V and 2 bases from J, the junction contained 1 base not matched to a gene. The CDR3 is CASSRDRGNYGYTF. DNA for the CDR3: TGTGCCAGCAGTCGGGACAGGGGGAACTATGGCTACACCTTC.

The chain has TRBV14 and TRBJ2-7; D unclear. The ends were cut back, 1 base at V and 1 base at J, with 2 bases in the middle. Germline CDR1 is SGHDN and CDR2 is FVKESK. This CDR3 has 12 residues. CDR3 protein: CASSQVSYEQYF. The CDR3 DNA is TGTGCCAGCAGCCAAGTATCCTACGAGCAGTACTTC.

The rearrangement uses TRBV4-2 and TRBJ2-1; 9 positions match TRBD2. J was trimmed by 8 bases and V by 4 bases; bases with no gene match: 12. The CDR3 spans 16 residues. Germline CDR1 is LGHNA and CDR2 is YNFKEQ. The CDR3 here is CASSLRGSGSSDEQFF. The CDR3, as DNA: TGTGCCAGCAGCCTACGTGGTAGCGGGAGTAGCGATGAGCAGTTCTTC.

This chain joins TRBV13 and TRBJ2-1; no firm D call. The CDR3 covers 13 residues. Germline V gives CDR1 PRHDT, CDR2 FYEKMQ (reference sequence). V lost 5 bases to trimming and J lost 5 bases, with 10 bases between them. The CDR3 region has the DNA TGTGCCAGCAGCCCAGACTTCGACAATGAGCAGTTCTTC. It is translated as CASSPDFDNEQFF.

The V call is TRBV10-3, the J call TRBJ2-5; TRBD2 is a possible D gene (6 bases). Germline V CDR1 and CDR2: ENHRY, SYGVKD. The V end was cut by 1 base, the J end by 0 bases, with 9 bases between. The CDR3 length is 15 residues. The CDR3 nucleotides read TGTGCCATCAGTGAGTTACGGGGGAACCAAGAGACCCAGTACTTC. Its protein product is CAISELRGNQETQYF.

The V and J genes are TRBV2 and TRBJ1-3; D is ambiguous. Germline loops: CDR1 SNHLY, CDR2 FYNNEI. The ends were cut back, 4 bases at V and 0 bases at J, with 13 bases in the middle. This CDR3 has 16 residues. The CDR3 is CASSAWSGVSGNTIYF. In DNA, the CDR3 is TGTGCCAGCAGTGCATGGAGTGGCGTCTCTGGAAACACCATATATTTT.

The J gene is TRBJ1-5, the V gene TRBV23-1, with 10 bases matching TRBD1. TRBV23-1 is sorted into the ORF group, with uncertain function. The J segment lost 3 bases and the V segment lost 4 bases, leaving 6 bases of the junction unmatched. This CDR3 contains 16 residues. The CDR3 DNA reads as TGCGCCAGCAGTCTAGGACAGGGGGGAGACAATCAGCCCCAGCATTTT. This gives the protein CASSLGQGGDNQPQHF.

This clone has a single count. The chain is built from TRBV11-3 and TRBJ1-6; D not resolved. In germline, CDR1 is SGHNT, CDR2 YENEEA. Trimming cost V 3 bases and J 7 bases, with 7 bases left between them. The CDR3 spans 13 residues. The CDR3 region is CASSFTGNSPLHF. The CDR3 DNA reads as TGTGCCAGCAGCTTTACGGGGAATTCACCCCTCCACTTT.

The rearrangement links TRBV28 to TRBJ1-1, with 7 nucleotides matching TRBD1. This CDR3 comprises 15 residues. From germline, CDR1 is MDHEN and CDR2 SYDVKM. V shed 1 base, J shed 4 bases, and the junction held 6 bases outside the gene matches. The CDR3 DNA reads TGTGCCAGCAGTTTATCGACAGGGAGAGCCACTGAAGCTTTCTTT. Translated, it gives CASSLSTGRATEAFF.

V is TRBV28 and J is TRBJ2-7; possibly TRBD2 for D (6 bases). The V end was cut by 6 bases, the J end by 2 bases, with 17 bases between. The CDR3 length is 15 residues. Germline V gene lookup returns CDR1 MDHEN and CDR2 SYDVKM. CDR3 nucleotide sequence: TGTGCCAGCAGCCTGACCGGGACTCCGACCTACGAGCAGTACTTC. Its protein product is CASSLTGTPTYEQYF.

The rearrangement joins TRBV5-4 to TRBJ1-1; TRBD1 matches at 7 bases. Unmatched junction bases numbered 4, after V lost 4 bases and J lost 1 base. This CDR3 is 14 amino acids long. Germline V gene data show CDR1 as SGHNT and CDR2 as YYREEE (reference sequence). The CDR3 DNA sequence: TGTGCCAGCAGCCTAGGGGGCTGGAACACTGAAGCTTTCTTT. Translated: CASSLGGWNTEAFF.

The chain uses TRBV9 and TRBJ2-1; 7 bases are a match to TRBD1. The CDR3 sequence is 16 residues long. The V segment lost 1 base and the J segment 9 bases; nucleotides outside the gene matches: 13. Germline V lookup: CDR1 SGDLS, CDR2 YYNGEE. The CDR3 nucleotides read TGTGCCAGCAGCGTATGTTGGTCGCAGGGGGAGTGTGAGCAGTTCTTC. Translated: CASSVCWSQGECEQFF.

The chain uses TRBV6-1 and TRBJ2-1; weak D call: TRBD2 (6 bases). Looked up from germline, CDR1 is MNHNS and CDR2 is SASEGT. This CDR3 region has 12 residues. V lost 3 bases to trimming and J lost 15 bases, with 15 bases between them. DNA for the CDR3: TGTGCCAGCAGTGATGGGACTCCTTATACGTTCTTC. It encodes CASSDGTPYTFF.